This is a list of T cell receptor beta chains from one sample in a study of shared clonotypes between healthy human individuals. Profiled with immunoSEQ multiplex PCR; TCRdb holds only in-frame clones, not every one. The sample lists some 470,000 clones, about 82% occurring once. The sequenced material came from PBMCs. These receptors all stem from a woman aged 35 to 49 in good health. Some clones in this sample may be carry-over from other donors' samples. Both conserved end residues are part of each CDR3. The D gene is left open where the match is weak. For some rows the clone size is stated as once, few or many, or as a class when expanded; others skip it.

.	TRBV29-1	TRBJ2-1	TRBD2	TGCAGCGCTGGACTAGCCCCTGGGAACAATGAGCAGTTCTTC	CSAGLAPGNNEQFF
.	TRBV7-6	TRBJ2-1	.	TGTGCCACCCTGCGGATCGCGAACAATGAGCAGTTCTTC	CATLRIANNEQFF
.	TRBV28	TRBJ1-2	.	TGTGCCAGCAGTTTTAACAGATATGGCTACACCTTC	CASSFNRYGYTF
.	TRBV6-6	TRBJ2-7	TRBD2	TGTGCCAGCAGTTACGCGCTAGCGGGAGCCCGGGAGCAGTACTTC	CASSYALAGAREQYF
.	TRBV6-6	TRBJ2-1	TRBD2	TGTGCCAGCAGTCCCGGGACTAGCGGGAGGGCAGGCGAGCAGTTCTTC	CASSPGTSGRAGEQFF
.	TRBV11-2	TRBJ2-2	TRBD1	TGTGCCAGCAGCTACCCCCCGGGACAGGGGTGGACCGGGGAGCTGTTTTTT	CASSYPPGQGWTGELFF
.	TRBV7-3	TRBJ2-1	TRBD2	TGTGCCAGCAGCCCCCCGGGAATAGCGGGAGGGCCTAAGGAGCAGTTCTTC	CASSPPGIAGGPKEQFF
.	TRBV27	TRBJ2-1	TRBD2	TGTGCCAGCAGTTTCGCGTCGGCGGGAGACTACCACAATGAGCAGTTCTTC	CASSFASAGDYHNEQFF
few	TRBV6-1	TRBJ1-2	.	TGTGCCAGCAGTGACCCCCGACAGGCTAACTATGGCTACACCTTC	CASSDPRQANYGYTF
.	TRBV4-2	TRBJ2-6	.	TGTGCCAGCAGCCAATCGGCTACGGGGGCCAACGTCCTGACTTTC	CASSQSATGANVLTF
.	TRBV10-2	TRBJ2-1	TRBD2	TGCGCCAGCAGTGAGTTTCTAGCGGGAGTCTACAATGAGCAGTTCTTC	CASSEFLAGVYNEQFF
few	TRBV7-2	TRBJ2-7	TRBD2	TGTGCCAGCAGCCTAATGACTAGCGGGGTCTCCTACGAGCAGTACTTC	CASSLMTSGVSYEQYF
.	TRBV30	TRBJ2-7	.	TGTGCCTGGAGTGTAGGGTTCTACGAGCAGTACTTC	CAWSVGFYEQYF
.	TRBV28	TRBJ2-1	.	TGTGCCAGCAGTCCAACCTTAGGAGAGCAGTTCTTC	CASSPTLGEQFF
.	TRBV5-1	TRBJ2-5	.	TGCGCCAGCAGCTTGGAAACAGCCGCGGAGACCCAGTACTTC	CASSLETAAETQYF
.	TRBV6-4	TRBJ2-2	.	TGTGCCAGCAGTGACTCCACTAACGGGAGCGGGGAGCTGTTTTTT	CASSDSTNGSGELFF
.	TRBV4-1	TRBJ2-7	.	TGCGCCAGCAGCCCTTATGGACCCTACGAGCAGTACTTC	CASSPYGPYEQYF
.	TRBV2	TRBJ2-5	TRBD1	TGTGCCAGCAGTGACAGGGGGAGGACCCAGTACTTC	CASSDRGRTQYF
.	TRBV11-3	TRBJ2-3	TRBD1	TGTGCCAGCAGTTTGACAGGGACCACAGATACGCAGTATTTT	CASSLTGTTDTQYF
.	TRBV10-3	TRBJ1-2	.	TGTGCCATCGGACGGGACGGGGACTATGGCTACACCTTC	CAIGRDGDYGYTF
.	TRBV29-1	TRBJ2-5	TRBD1	TGCAGCGTTGAAACCCAGGACAGGCTGGAGACCCAGTACTTC	CSVETQDRLETQYF
.	TRBV10-3	TRBJ2-5	TRBD2	TGTGCCATCAGTGATGGACTAGCGGGACGCGAGACCCAGTACTTC	CAISDGLAGRETQYF
.	TRBV30	TRBJ2-1	.	TGTGCCTGGACCCGAAGCTCCTACAATGAGCAGTTCTTC	CAWTRSSYNEQFF
few	TRBV10-3	TRBJ2-2	TRBD2	TGTGCCATCAGTGAGACCTCCGGGACTAGCGGGAGTAGGGGCACCGGGGAGCTGTTTTTT	CAISETSGTSGSRGTGELFF
few	TRBV7-3	TRBJ2-2	.	TGTGCCAGCAGCTTAACGGGGACCGGGGAGCTGTTTTTT	CASSLTGTGELFF
.	TRBV25-1	TRBJ2-1	.	TGTGCCAGCAGTGTACAGGGTTTCGATGAGCAGTTCTTC	CASSVQGFDEQFF
.	TRBV30	TRBJ2-1	TRBD1	TGTGCCTGGAGTGGTCCGGGGACAGAAGAGAGCTCCTACAATGAGCAGTTCTTC	CAWSGPGTEESSYNEQFF
.	TRBV11-1	TRBJ2-7	TRBD1	TGTGCCAGCAGCTTCTTTGGACAGGGTATCTACGAGCAGTACTTC	CASSFFGQGIYEQYF
.	TRBV5-8	TRBJ2-7	TRBD1	TGTGCCAGCACGGACAGGGTAACCTACGAGCAGTACTTC	CASTDRVTYEQYF
.	TRBV7-2	TRBJ1-1	TRBD1	TGTGCCAGCAGCACTGGGACAGTCACTGAAGCTTTCTTT	CASSTGTVTEAFF
.	TRBV7-7	TRBJ1-1	.	TGTGCCAGCAGCCCGCTCTTGGGGCTGAACACTGAAGCTTTCTTT	CASSPLLGLNTEAFF
.	TRBV19	TRBJ1-4	TRBD1	TGTGCCAGGAGGACAGGGAATAATGAAAAACTGTTTTTT	CARRTGNNEKLFF
.	TRBV6-1	TRBJ1-3	.	TGTGCCAGCAGTGTAACAGGGACTGGAAACACCATATATTTT	CASSVTGTGNTIYF
.	TRBV18	TRBJ2-1	TRBD2	TGTGCCAGCTCGGCTCGGACTAGTCGCAGTGGTGAGCAGTTCTTC	CASSARTSRSGEQFF
once	TRBV25-1	TRBJ2-1	TRBD2	TGTGCCAGCAGTGAATATTCAGCGGGACACAATGAGCAGTTCTTC	CASSEYSAGHNEQFF
.	TRBV7-8	TRBJ2-1	.	TGTGCCAGCACTCTAAGGATAGAGAATGAGCAGTTCTTC	CASTLRIENEQFF
.	TRBV18	TRBJ1-2	TRBD1	TGTGCCAGCTCAATGACAGGGGACTACTATGGCTACACCTTC	CASSMTGDYYGYTF
once	TRBV15	TRBJ2-1	.	TGTGCCACCAGCAGAGATCGGACTGAATTTAGACGCAATGAGCAGTTCTTC	CATSRDRTEFRRNEQFF
.	TRBV19	TRBJ2-2	.	TGTGCCAGTAGTACCTTCGTGGGGTCAGCCGGGGAGCTGTTTTTT	CASSTFVGSAGELFF
.	TRBV4-3	TRBJ2-5	TRBD2	TGCGCCAGCAGCCAAGTGCCCGGGGGGGAGCCGGGAGAGACCCAGTACTTC	CASSQVPGGEPGETQYF
.	TRBV10-2	TRBJ1-2	TRBD1	TGCGCCAGCACCCCGGGACAGTATTATGGCTACACCTTC	CASTPGQYYGYTF
.	TRBV10-3	TRBJ1-1	.	TGTGCCATCAGTGACAACACTGAAGCTTTCTTT	CAISDNTEAFF
.	TRBV28	TRBJ1-2	TRBD1	TGTGCCAGCAGTACAACCCCACAGGGGGCCGGTTATGGCTACACCTTC	CASSTTPQGAGYGYTF
.	TRBV5-8	TRBJ2-3	.	TGTGCCAGCCTCGTGGACACAGATACGCAGTATTTT	CASLVDTDTQYF
.	TRBV7-2	TRBJ2-1	TRBD2	TGTGCCAGCAGCTACACTAGCGGGTTTTACAATGAGCAGTTCTTC	CASSYTSGFYNEQFF
.	TRBV7-9	TRBJ2-1	TRBD2	TGTGCCAGCAGCTTAGGACTAGCGGGAGGGCCGAGCCGGAATGAGCAGTTCTTC	CASSLGLAGGPSRNEQFF
.	TRBV4-2	TRBJ1-5	.	TGTGCCAGCAGCCTGGCAGTTAAAGGCAATCAGCCCCAGCATTTT	CASSLAVKGNQPQHF